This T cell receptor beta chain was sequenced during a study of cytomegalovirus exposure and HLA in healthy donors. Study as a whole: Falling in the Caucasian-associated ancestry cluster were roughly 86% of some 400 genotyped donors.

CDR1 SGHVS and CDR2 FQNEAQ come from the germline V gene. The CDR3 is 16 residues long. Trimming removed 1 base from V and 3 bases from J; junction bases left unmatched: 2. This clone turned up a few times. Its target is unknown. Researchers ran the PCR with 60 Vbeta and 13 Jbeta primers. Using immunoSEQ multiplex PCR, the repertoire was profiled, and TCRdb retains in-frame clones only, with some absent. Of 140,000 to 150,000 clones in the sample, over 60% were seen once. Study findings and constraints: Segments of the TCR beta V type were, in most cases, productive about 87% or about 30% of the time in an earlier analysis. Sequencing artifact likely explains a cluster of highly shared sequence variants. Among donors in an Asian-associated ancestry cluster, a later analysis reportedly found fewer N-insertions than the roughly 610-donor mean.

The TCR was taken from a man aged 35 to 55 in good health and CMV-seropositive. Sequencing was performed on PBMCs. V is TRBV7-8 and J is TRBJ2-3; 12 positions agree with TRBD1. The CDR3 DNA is TGTGCCAGCAGCTTAGGGGACAGGGGGCGGACAGATACGCAGTATTTT. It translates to CASSLGDRGRTDTQYF. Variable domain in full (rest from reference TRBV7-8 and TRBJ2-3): GAGVSQSPRYKVAKRGQDVALRCDPISGHVSLFWYQQALGQGPEFLTYFQNEAQLDKSGLPSDRFFAERPEGSVSTLKIQRTQQEDSAVYLCASSLGDRGRTDTQYFGPGTRLTVL.